Presented here are 7 T cell receptor beta chains from one specimen sequenced in a study of blood T cell repertoires in COVID-19. Libraries were prepared by immunoSEQ multiplex PCR; TCRdb keeps only in-frame clonotypes and omits some of them. The data contain around 430,000 clones, around 87% of them singletons. Sample: PBMCs or T cells enriched from blood (not recorded which). Receptor source: a woman between 50 and 59 years old who had recovered from COVID-19.

The V and J genes are TRBV9 and TRBJ1-2, with 9 nucleotides matching TRBD1. The CDR3 covers 16 residues. J gave up 4 bases and V 4 bases, and 11 bases lay outside the gene matches. The V gene's germline CDR1 is SGDLS and CDR2 YYNGEE. The CDR3 sequence is CASSPGGQGFSYGYTF. The CDR3 nucleotides are TGTGCCAGCAGCCCAGGAGGACAGGGGTTTTCCTATGGCTACACCTTC.

The V call is TRBV13, the J call TRBJ1-2, with D possibly TRBD1 on 5 matching bases. Germline CDR1 reads PRHDT; CDR2 reads FYEKMQ (reference sequence). The V and J ends lost 10 bases and 2 bases respectively, with 14 bases between them. This CDR3 region has 13 residues. Here the CDR3 reads CATRGEGNYGYTF. DNA of the CDR3: TGTGCCACAAGAGGGGAGGGAAACTATGGCTACACCTTC.

The V gene is TRBV14, the J gene TRBJ2-4; no clear D. V dropped 3 bases and J dropped 7 bases, with 10 bases sitting between them. Germline V gives CDR1 SGHDN, CDR2 FVKESK. This CDR3 comprises 13 residues. CDR3 DNA sequence: TGTGCCAGCAGCCAGTCAGGCCCGAACATTCAGTACTTC. It codes for CASSQSGPNIQYF.

This clone was observed a handful of times. The rearrangement joins TRBV7-9 to TRBJ1-4; 8 nucleotides match TRBD1. The CDR3 runs to 15 residues. The V gene's germline CDR1 is SEHNR and CDR2 FQNEAQ (reference sequence). The J segment lost 8 bases and the V segment lost 5 bases, leaving 10 bases of the junction unmatched. The CDR3, as DNA: TGTGCCAGCAGCCTTGACAGGGGCCTTGGAGAAAAACTGTTTTTT. This gives the protein CASSLDRGLGEKLFF.

Written as DNA, the CDR3 is TGTGCCAGCAGCCCACAGGGTGCCTTGAACACTGAAGCTTTCTTT. The encoded protein is CASSPQGALNTEAFF. The chain employs TRBV4-2 and TRBJ1-1, with a weak D call TRBD1 (6 bases). Germline loops: CDR1 LGHNA, CDR2 YNFKEQ. Trimming stripped 4 bases from V and 0 bases from J, with 12 bases between. This CDR3 spans 15 amino acids.

The chain couples TRBV29-1 to TRBJ2-3; the match to TRBD2 covers 11 bases. Germline V CDR1 and CDR2: SQVTM, ANQGSEA. With V trimmed by 4 bases and J by 5 bases, 5 bases remained unmatched. This CDR3 region has 14 residues. CDR3 in amino acids: CSVASGGHGDTQYF. The CDR3 coding sequence is TGCAGCGTTGCTAGCGGGGGGCATGGAGATACGCAGTATTTT.

This clone was observed once. This chain joins TRBV6-5 and TRBJ1-2; possibly TRBD1 for D (6 bases). V dropped 6 bases and J dropped 4 bases, with 12 bases sitting between them. Germline-derived CDR1 and CDR2 are MNHEY and SVGAGI. This CDR3 is 13 amino acids long. The CDR3 bases are TGTGCCAGCAGGCCATCAGGGGCCTATGGCTACACCTTC. Amino acid sequence: CASRPSGAYGYTF.